This TCR beta chain was recorded in a study of cytomegalovirus exposure and HLA in healthy donors. PCR employed 60 Vbeta and 13 Jbeta primers. The repertoire was sequenced with immunoSEQ multiplex PCR; TCRdb's copy has only in-frame clones and lacks some. Of 130,000 or so clones in the sample, roughly 77% are singletons; the top ten hold 1.5% to 2%. Study-wide results and caveats: Rare TCR sequences dominated, though some public TCRs recurred in many donors.

Deletions cut 0 bases from V and 5 bases from J, with 10 bases between. This CDR3 spans 14 amino acids. CDR1 and CDR2 from the germline V gene are KGHSH and LQKENI. This clone was picked up a small number of times. Its antigen remains unidentified. Sequenced sample: PBMCs. The chain is built from TRBV18 and TRBJ1-2; D gene ambiguous. The sequence was collected from a man aged 40-49 years in good health and CMV-seronegative. DNA for the CDR3: TGTGCCAGCTCACCACCGTCGGACTTATATGGCTACACCTTC. Translating it yields CASSPPSDLYGYTF.